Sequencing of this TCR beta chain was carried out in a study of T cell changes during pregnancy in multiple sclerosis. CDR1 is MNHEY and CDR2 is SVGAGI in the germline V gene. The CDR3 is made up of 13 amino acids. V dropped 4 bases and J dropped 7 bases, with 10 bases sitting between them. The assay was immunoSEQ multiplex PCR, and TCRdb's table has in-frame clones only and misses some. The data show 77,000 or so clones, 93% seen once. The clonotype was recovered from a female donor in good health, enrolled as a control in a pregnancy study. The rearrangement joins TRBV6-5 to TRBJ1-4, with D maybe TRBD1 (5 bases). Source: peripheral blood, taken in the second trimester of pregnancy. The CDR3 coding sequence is TGTGCCAGCAGTTCTGGGAGGGGTGAAAAACTGTTTTTT. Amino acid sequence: CASSSGRGEKLFF.